This TCR beta chain was captured in a study of Graves' ophthalmopathy and Graves' hyperthyroidism. Study-wide results and caveats: Ophthalmopathy versus stable hyperthyroidism: 13-signature model gave around 86% sensitivity, roughly 81% specificity.

RNA transcripts provided the template for amplifying TCR beta CDR3 regions. The library came from an HTBI-primed first-round RT-PCR and a second-round multiplex PCR. TCRdb processed the multiplex PCR reads anew with MiXCR; each CDR3 protein has one entry. In the table there are a few hundred thousand distinct CDR3 sequences, more than 20% of which are singletons. In its sample, this clonotype was seen many times. The antigen remains unidentified. Patients in the hyperthyroidism group, adults aged 18 to 65, were newly diagnosed, under 2 months' duration. Sequencing used peripheral blood. This clonotype was obtained from a woman between 18 and 30 years old with stable Graves' hyperthyroidism.

DNA for the CDR3: TGTGCCAGCAGTCGGGACAGGGGCGTCTATGGCTACACCTTC. This encodes CASSRDRGVYGYTF. This rearrangement joins TRBV12-3 or TRBV12-4 to TRBJ1-2; the match to TRBD1 covers 10 bases. V lost 5 bases, J lost 4 bases, and 4 bases stayed unmatched. CDR3 length: 14 residues.